The 3 T cell receptor beta chains below come from one sample, sequenced in a study of lymphopenia after photon versus proton radiotherapy. Sequencing used immunoSEQ multiplex PCR; TCRdb keeps in-frame clones, though not all of them. Found here are tens of thousands of clones, over 70% of them singletons; the top ten hold about a tenth. The sequences come from peripheral blood, collected from a patient treated with proton-based radiotherapy. These receptors were obtained from a man older than 75 with esophageal cancer.

The chain uses TRBV7-9 and TRBJ1-3, with 8 positions matching TRBD1. The ends lost 5 bases at V and 5 bases at J; junction bases unmatched: 8. CDR1 and CDR2 from the germline V gene are SEHNR and FQNEAQ (reference sequence). The CDR3 runs 15 residues. For the CDR3, the DNA is TGTGCCAGCAGCCGACAGGGGAGGATGAGAAACACCATATATTTT. It codes for CASSRQGRMRNTIYF.

The rearrangement uses TRBV21-1 and TRBJ1-4; the DNA was not used to check the table's D call, TRBD1. TRBV21-1 is a recognized pseudogene. The CDR3 runs 21 residues. CDR3 sequence reads: CASSNENFRRDRAPQCEKLFF. In DNA, the CDR3 is TGTGCCAGCAGCAACGAGAACTTCCGCAGGGACAGGGCTCCGCAGTGTGAAAAACTGTTTTTT.

This clone appeared a single time. V gene TRBV4-1 combines with J gene TRBJ1-2; D is unresolved. V gave up 3 bases and J gave up 3 bases, with 20 bases separating them. This CDR3 is built from 17 residues. Per germline, CDR1 MGHRA and CDR2 YSYEKL. The CDR3 region has the DNA TGCGCCAGCAGCCAGTCCGGTCCCCCGGTGACCGACTATGGCTACACCTTC. Translating gives CASSQSGPPVTDYGYTF.